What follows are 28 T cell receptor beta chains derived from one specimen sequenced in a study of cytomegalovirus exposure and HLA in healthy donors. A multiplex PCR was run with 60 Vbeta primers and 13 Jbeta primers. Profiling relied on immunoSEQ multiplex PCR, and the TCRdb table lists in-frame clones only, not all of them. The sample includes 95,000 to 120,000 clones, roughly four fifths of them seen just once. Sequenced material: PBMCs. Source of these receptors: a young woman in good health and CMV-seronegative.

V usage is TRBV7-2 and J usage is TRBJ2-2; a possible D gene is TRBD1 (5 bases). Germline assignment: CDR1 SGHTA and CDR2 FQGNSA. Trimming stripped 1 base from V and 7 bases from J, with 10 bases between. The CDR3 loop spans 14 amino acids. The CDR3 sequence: CASSLGGPGGELFF. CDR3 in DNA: TGTGCCAGCAGCTTAGGGGGCCCCGGCGGGGAGCTGTTTTTT.

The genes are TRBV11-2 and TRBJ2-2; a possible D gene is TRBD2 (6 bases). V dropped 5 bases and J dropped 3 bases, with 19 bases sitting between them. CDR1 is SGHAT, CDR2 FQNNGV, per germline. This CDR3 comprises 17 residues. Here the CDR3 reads CASSAFPFSGYTGELFF. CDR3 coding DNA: TGTGCCAGCAGCGCCTTCCCCTTTAGCGGTTACACCGGGGAGCTGTTTTTT.

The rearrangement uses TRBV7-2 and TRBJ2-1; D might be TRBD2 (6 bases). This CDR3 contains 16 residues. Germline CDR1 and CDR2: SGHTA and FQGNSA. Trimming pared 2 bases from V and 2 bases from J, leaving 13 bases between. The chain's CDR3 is CASSLSGDPTYNEQFF. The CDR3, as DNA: TGTGCCAGCAGCTTATCGGGGGACCCAACCTACAATGAGCAGTTCTTC.

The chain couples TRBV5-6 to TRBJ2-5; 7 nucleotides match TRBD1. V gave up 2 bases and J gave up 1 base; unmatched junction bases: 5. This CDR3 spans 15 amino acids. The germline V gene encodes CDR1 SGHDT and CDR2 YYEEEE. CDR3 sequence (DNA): TGTGCCAGCAGCTTACAGGGGATCCGCCAAGAGACCCAGTACTTC. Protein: CASSLQGIRQETQYF.

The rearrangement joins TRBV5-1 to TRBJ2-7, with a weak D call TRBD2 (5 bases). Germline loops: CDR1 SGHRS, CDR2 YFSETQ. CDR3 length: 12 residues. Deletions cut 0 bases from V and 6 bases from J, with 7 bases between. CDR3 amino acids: CASSLASSEQYF. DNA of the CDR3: TGCGCCAGCAGCTTGGCTAGCTCCGAGCAGTACTTC.

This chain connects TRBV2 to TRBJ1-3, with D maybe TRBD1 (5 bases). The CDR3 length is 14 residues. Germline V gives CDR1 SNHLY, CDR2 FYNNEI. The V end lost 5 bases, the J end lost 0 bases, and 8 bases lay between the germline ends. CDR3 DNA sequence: TGTGCCAGCAGTCCGGGGGTCTCTGGAAACACCATATATTTT. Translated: CASSPGVSGNTIYF.

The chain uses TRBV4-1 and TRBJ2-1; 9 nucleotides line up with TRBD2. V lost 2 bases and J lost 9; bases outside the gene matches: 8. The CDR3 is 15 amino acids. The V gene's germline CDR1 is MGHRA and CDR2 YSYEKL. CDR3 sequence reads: CASSQQIAGDGEQFF. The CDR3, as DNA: TGCGCCAGCAGCCAACAAATAGCGGGAGACGGTGAGCAGTTCTTC.

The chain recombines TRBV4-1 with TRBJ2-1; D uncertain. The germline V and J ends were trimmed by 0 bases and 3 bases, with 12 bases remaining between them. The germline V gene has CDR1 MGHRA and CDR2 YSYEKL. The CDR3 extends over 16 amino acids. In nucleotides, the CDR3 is TGCGCCAGCAGCCAAGAACCCCCACCTAACTACAATGAGCAGTTCTTC. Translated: CASSQEPPPNYNEQFF.

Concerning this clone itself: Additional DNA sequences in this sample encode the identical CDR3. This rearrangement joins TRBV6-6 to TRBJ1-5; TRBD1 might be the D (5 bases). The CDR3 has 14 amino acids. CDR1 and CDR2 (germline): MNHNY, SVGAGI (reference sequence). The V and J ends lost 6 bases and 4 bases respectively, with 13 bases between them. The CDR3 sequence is CASSGGFGNQPQHF. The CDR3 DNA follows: TGTGCCAGCAGCGGGGGTTTTGGGAATCAGCCCCAGCATTTT.

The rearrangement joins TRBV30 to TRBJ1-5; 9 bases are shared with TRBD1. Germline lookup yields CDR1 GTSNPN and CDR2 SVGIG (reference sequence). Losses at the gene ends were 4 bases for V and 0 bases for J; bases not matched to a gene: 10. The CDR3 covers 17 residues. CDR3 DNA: TGTGCCTGGACGTTGGACAGGGGCCCTTATAGCAATCAGCCCCAGCATTTT. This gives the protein CAWTLDRGPYSNQPQHF.

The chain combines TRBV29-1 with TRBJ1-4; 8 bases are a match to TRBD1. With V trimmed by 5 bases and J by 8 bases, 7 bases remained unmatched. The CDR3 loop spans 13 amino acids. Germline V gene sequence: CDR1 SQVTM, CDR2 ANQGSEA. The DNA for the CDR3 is TGCAGCGTTAGGGGACAGGCGAGAGAAAAACTGTTTTTT. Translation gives CSVRGQAREKLFF.

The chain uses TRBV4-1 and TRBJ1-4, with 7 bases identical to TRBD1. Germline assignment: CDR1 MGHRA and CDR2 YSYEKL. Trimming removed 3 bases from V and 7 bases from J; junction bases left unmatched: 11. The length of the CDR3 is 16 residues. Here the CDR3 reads CASSQVDEGAGEKLFF. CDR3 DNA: TGCGCCAGCAGCCAGGTAGACGAGGGGGCTGGTGAAAAACTGTTTTTT.

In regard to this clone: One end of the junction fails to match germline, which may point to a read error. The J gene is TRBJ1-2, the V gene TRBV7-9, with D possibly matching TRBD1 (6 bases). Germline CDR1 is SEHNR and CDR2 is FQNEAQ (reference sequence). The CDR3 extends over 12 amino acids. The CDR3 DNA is TGTTCCAGCAGCCGGGACATAGGGGGCTACACCTTC. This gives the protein CSSSRDIGGYTF.

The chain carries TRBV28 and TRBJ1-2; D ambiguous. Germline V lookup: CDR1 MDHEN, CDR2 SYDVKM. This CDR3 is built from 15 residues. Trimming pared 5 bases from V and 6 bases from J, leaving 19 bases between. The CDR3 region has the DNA TGTGCCAGCAGTACCAGACCCCTCTGGAGGGATGGCTACACCTTC. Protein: CASSTRPLWRDGYTF.

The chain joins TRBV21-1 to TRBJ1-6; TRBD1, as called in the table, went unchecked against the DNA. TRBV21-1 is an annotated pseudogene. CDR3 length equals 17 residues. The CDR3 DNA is TGTGCCAGCACCGTGACCGGGACAGCGTCTCGTAATTCACCCCTCCACTTT. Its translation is CASTVTGTASRNSPLHF.

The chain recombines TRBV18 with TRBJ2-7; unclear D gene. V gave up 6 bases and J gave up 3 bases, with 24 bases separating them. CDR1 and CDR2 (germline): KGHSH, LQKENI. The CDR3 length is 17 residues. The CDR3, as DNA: TGTGCCAGCTCTACCACACCTAGAGGTTCAGTTGGCTACGAGCAGTACGTC. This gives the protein CASSTTPRGSVGYEQYV.

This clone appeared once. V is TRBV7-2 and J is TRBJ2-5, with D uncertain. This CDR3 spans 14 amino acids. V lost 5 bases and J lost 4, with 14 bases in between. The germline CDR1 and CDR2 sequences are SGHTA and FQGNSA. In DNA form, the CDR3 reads TGTGCCAGCAGCCCCGTGGGCCCTCGAGAGACCCAGTACTTC. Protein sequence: CASSPVGPRETQYF.

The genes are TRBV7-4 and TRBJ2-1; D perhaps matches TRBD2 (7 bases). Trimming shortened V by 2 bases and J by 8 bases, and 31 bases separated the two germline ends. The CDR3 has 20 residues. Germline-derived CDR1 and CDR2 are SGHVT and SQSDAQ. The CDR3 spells CASSLLCPKGGEGQGDEQFF. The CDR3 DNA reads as TGTGCCAGCAGCTTACTTTGCCCAAAAGGGGGGGAGGGCCAAGGGGATGAGCAGTTCTTC.

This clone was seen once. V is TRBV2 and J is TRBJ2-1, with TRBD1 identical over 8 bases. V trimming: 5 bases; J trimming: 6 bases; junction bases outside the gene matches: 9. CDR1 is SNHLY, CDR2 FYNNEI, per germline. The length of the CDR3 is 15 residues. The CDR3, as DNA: TGTGCCAGCAGTCCCCGGGACAGGCACCTCAATGAGCAGTTCTTC. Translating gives CASSPRDRHLNEQFF.

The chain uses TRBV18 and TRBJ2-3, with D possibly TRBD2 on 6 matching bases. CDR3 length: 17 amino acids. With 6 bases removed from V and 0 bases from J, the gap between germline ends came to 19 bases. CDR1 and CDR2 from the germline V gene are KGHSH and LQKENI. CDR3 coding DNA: TGTGCCAGCTCCTACGGGGCGGGGTCCAGAAGCACAGATACGCAGTATTTT. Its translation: CASSYGAGSRSTDTQYF. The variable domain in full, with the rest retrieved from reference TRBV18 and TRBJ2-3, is NAGVMQNPRHLVRRRGQEARLRCSPMKGHSHVYWYRQLPEEGLKFMVYLQKENIIDESGMPKERFSAEFPKEGPSILRIQQVVRGDSAAYFCASSYGAGSRSTDTQYFGPGTRLTVL.

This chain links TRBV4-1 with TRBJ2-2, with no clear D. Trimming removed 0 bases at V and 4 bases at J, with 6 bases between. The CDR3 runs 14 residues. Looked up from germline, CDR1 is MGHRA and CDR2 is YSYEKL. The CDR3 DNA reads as TGCGCCAGCAGCCAAGATGACTCCACCGGGGAGCTGTTTTTT. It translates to CASSQDDSTGELFF.

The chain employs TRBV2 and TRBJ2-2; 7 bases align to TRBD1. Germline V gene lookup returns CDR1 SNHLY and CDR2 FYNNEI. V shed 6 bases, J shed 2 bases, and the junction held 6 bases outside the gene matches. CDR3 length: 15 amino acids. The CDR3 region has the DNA TGTGCCAGCAGGCCGCAGGGGGTTAACACCGGGGAGCTGTTTTTT. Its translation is CASRPQGVNTGELFF. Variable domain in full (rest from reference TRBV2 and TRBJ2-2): EPEVTQTPSHQVTQMGQEVILRCVPISNHLYFYWYRQILGQKVEFLVSFYNNEISEKSEIFDDQFSVERPDGSNFTLKIRSTKLEDSAMYFCASRPQGVNTGELFFGEGSRLTVL.

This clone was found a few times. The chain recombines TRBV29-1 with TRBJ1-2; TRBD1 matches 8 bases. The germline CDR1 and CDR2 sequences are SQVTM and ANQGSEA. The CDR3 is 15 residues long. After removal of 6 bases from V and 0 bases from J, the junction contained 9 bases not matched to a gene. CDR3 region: CSVGFGTGANYGYTF. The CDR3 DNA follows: TGCAGCGTAGGATTCGGGACAGGCGCTAACTATGGCTACACCTTC.

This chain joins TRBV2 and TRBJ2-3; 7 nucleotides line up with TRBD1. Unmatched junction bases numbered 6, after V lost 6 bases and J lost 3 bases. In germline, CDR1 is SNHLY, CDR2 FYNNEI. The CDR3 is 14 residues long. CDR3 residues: CASRVQGRTDTQYF. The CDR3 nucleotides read TGTGCCAGCAGGGTACAGGGGAGAACAGATACGCAGTATTTT. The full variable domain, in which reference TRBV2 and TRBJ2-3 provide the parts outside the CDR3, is EPEVTQTPSHQVTQMGQEVILRCVPISNHLYFYWYRQILGQKVEFLVSFYNNEISEKSEIFDDQFSVERPDGSNFTLKIRSTKLEDSAMYFCASRVQGRTDTQYFGPGTRLTVL.

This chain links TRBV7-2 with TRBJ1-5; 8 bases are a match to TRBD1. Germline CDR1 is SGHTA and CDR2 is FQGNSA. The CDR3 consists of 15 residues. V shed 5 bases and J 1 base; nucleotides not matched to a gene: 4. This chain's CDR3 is CASSRRTGSNQPQHF. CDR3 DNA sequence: TGTGCCAGCAGCCGGAGGACAGGGAGCAATCAGCCCCAGCATTTT.

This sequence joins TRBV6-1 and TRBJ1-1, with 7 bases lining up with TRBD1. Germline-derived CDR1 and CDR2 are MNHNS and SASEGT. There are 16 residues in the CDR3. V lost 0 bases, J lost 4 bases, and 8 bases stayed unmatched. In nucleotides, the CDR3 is TGTGCCAGCAGTGAAGCAACAGGGGCGTGGGGCACTGAAGCTTTCTTT. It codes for CASSEATGAWGTEAFF.

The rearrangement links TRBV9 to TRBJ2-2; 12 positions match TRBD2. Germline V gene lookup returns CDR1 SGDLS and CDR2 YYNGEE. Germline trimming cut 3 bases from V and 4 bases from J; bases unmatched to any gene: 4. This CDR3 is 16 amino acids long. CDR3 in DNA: TGTGCCAGCAGCGCCCTAGCGGGGGGGCGCACCGGGGAGCTGTTTTTT. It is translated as CASSALAGGRTGELFF.

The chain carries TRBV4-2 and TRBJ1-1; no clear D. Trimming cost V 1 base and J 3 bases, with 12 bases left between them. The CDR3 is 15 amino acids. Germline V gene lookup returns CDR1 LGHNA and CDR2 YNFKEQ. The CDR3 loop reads CASSQAVGRDTEAFF. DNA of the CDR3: TGTGCCAGCAGCCAAGCAGTCGGGAGAGACACTGAAGCTTTCTTT.